Reported below is one T cell receptor beta chain. The CDR3 loop spans 14 amino acids. The germline V gene has CDR1 LNHDA and CDR2 SQIVND (reference sequence). Trimming removed 6 bases from V and 6 bases from J, with 14 bases in between. The data belong to a study of blood T cell repertoires in COVID-19. Repertoires were generated with immunoSEQ multiplex PCR, while TCRdb's copy carries only in-frame clones and drops some. The repertoire holds more than 200,000 clones, with about 86% as singletons. The receptor was derived from a woman in her forties or fifties with COVID-19, enrolled during active disease. The rearrangement joins TRBV19 to TRBJ1-4; D not resolved. Sample: peripheral blood. CDR3 DNA sequence: TGTGCCAGTAGGCCGCGCGCCACGCATGAAAAACTGTTTTTT. It translates to CASRPRATHEKLFF.